There are a few counts of the clone carrying this T cell receptor beta chain. Between the trimmed V and J ends, which lost 0 bases and 13 bases, there was a span of 9 bases. This CDR3 region has 12 residues. Germline values: CDR1 LGHDT, CDR2 YNNKEL (reference sequence). The data stem from a study of blood T cell repertoires in COVID-19. Whole-study context: T cells, B-cell-depleted T cells, or PBMCs provided the cDNA or gDNA that served as material.

Data came from immunoSEQ multiplex PCR; TCRdb stores just in-frame clones and leaves some out. The sample has 300,000 to 450,000 clones, roughly 87% seen once; the top ten hold roughly 3.9%. Recruited during active infection, patients (from Seattle) were subsequently followed longitudinally. The receptor was isolated from a woman aged 60-75 years with COVID-19, enrolled during active disease. The sample taken for sequencing was peripheral blood. The chain combines TRBV3-1 (or the pseudogene TRBV3-2) with TRBJ1-4, with D unresolved. CDR3 in DNA: TGTGCCAGCAGCCAAGATCGGGGTTTACTGTTTTTT. This codes for CASSQDRGLLFF.